Shown below are 15 T cell receptor beta chains from a single sample sequenced in a study of T cells of healthy individuals. TCRdb re-called the 5' RACE reads with MiXCR, one entry per CDR3 protein. The sample includes fewer than 70,000 distinct CDR3 sequences, 14% to 15% seen only once; the top ten take around 15%. The source of these receptors is a human donor in good health.

The sample holds many counts of this clonotype. The chain employs TRBV7-8 and TRBJ1-1; 7 bases line up with TRBD1. The length of the CDR3 is 14 residues. V lost 1 base and J lost 11; bases outside the gene matches: 10. Per germline, CDR1 SGHVS and CDR2 FQNEAQ. The CDR3 sequence is CASSLVYSDRVAFF. The CDR3 DNA sequence: TGTGCCAGCAGCTTAGTGTATTCCGACAGGGTCGCTTTCTTT.

The V and J genes are TRBV7-2 and TRBJ1-2; no firm D call. Trimming removed 6 bases at V and 5 bases at J, with 16 bases between. The CDR3 is 14 residues long. The germline V gene encodes CDR1 SGHTA and CDR2 FQGNSA. The CDR3, as DNA: TGTGCCAGCAGGATGCCAGGTGGGAGTTATGGCTACACCTTC. Translation gives CASRMPGGSYGYTF.

V and J are TRBV6-2 or TRBV6-3 and TRBJ2-5, with TRBD1 as a possible D gene (6 bases). V lost 6 bases, J lost 6 bases, and 14 bases lay in between. The CDR3 is 13 residues long. The germline V gene encodes CDR1 MNHEY and CDR2 SVGEGT. The CDR3 DNA reads as TGTGCCAGCAGCTCGGACTGGGACAAGACCCAGTACTTC. This gives the protein CASSSDWDKTQYF.

CDR3 bases: TGCGCCAGCAGCCAACTAGCGGGAAGAATCAATGAGCAGTTCTTC. This encodes CASSQLAGRINEQFF. V and J are TRBV4-1 and TRBJ2-1; 9 nucleotides align to TRBD2. The V gene's germline CDR1 is MGHRA and CDR2 YSYEKL. The junction had 5 bases not matched to a gene; V was cut back by 2 bases and J by 6 bases. This CDR3 is 15 amino acids long.

Ten or more counts support this clonotype. The chain joins TRBV7-2 to TRBJ1-5; a possible D gene is TRBD1 (6 bases). From germline, CDR1 is SGHTA and CDR2 FQGNSA. Trimming stripped 5 bases from V and 3 bases from J, with 17 bases between. The CDR3 extends over 16 amino acids. The DNA for the CDR3 is TGTGCCAGCAGCCAGACAGGCGGGTTCATCAATCAGCCCCAGCATTTT. This gives the protein CASSQTGGFINQPQHF.

This clonotype appeared many times. The CDR3 is CASRHVRPARTGELFF. In nucleotides, the CDR3 is TGTGCCAGCCGACACGTACGCCCGGCGAGGACCGGGGAGCTGTTTTTT. The genes are TRBV12-3 or TRBV12-4 and TRBJ2-2, with unresolved D. V lost 8 bases to trimming and J lost 5 bases, with 21 bases between them. The CDR3 covers 16 residues.

This clonotype has a handful of counts. The V and J genes are TRBV3-1 and TRBJ1-3, with a weak D call TRBD1 (6 bases). There are 17 residues in the CDR3. V shed 4 bases and J shed 3 bases, with 19 bases lying between them. CDR1 is LGHDT and CDR2 is YNNKEL in the germline V gene (reference sequence). The CDR3 reads CASSPLRAGAHGNTIYF. DNA of the CDR3: TGTGCCAGCAGCCCATTACGAGCAGGGGCTCATGGAAACACCATATATTTT.

This clonotype was counted at least ten times. The chain employs TRBV3-1 and TRBJ1-1; D is ambiguous. V was trimmed by 4 bases and J by 2 bases, leaving 8 bases between them. The CDR3 has 13 residues. Germline V gene sequence: CDR1 LGHDT, CDR2 YNNKEL (reference sequence). CDR3 amino acids: CASSRDTNTEAFF. CDR3 bases: TGTGCCAGCAGCCGCGACACTAACACTGAAGCTTTCTTT.

This clonotype was seen at least ten times. The V and J genes are TRBV20-1 and TRBJ2-1, with D perhaps given as TRBD1 or TRBD2 (5 bases each). There are 16 residues in the CDR3. Germline CDR1 and CDR2: DFQATT and SNEGSKA (reference sequence). The V gene lost 5 bases and the J gene lost 6 bases, with 23 bases spanning the gap. CDR3 coding DNA: TGCAGTGCTGAAGTAAATCCGGGACGGGCCGGCAATGAGCAGTTCTTC. Encoded protein: CSAEVNPGRAGNEQFF.

The chain employs TRBV6-5 and TRBJ2-7; D might be TRBD2 (5 bases). The CDR3 runs to 14 residues. V was clipped by 9 bases and J by 3 bases, with 18 bases between them. Germline V CDR1 and CDR2: MNHEY, SVGAGI. The CDR3 nucleotides read TGTGCCAGTCCCACTAGGGATTTTTACTACGAGCAGTACTTC. It codes for CASPTRDFYYEQYF.

This clonotype was observed a handful of times. This chain links TRBV29-1 with TRBJ2-3; TRBD1 aligns across 9 bases. There are 12 residues in the CDR3. Germline lookup yields CDR1 SQVTM and CDR2 ANQGSEA. In DNA form, the CDR3 reads TGCAGTTACAGGGGGCGAGCAGATACGCAGTATTTT. It yields the protein CSYRGRADTQYF.

The chain couples TRBV2 to TRBJ1-1, with no clear D. The CDR3 is 13 amino acids. V dropped 8 bases and J dropped 0 bases, with 10 bases sitting between them. Germline V gives CDR1 SNHLY, CDR2 FYNNEI. CDR3 DNA sequence: TGTGCCAGCCAGACGGCCATGAACACTGAAGCTTTCTTT. This encodes CASQTAMNTEAFF.

The chain links TRBV20-1 to TRBJ1-1; D ambiguous. V lost 0 bases to trimming and J lost 2 bases, with 10 bases between them. This CDR3 is built from 14 residues. In germline, CDR1 is DFQATT, CDR2 SNEGSKA (reference sequence). Here the CDR3 reads CSARDAGSNTEAFF. The DNA for the CDR3 is TGCAGTGCTAGAGACGCGGGCTCAAACACTGAAGCTTTCTTT.

The chain carries TRBV5-1 and TRBJ2-5, with 8 bases fitting TRBD2. Trimming took 0 bases from V and 2 from J; bases not matched to a gene: 6. Per the germline V gene, CDR1 is SGHRS and CDR2 is YFSETQ. The CDR3 loop spans 16 amino acids. The CDR3 loop reads CASSLGPAGEQETQYF. The DNA for the CDR3 is TGCGCCAGCAGCTTGGGTCCAGCGGGGGAACAAGAGACCCAGTACTTC.

This clonotype was counted many times. The genes are TRBV29-1 and TRBJ2-2; D remains ambiguous. Germline V gene sequence: CDR1 SQVTM, CDR2 ANQGSEA. The CDR3 is 13 amino acids. V was trimmed by 3 bases and J by 6 bases, leaving 11 bases between them. In DNA form, the CDR3 reads TGCAGCGTTGATGTCAGCAAGTCCGGGGAGCTGTTTTTT. Translating gives CSVDVSKSGELFF.